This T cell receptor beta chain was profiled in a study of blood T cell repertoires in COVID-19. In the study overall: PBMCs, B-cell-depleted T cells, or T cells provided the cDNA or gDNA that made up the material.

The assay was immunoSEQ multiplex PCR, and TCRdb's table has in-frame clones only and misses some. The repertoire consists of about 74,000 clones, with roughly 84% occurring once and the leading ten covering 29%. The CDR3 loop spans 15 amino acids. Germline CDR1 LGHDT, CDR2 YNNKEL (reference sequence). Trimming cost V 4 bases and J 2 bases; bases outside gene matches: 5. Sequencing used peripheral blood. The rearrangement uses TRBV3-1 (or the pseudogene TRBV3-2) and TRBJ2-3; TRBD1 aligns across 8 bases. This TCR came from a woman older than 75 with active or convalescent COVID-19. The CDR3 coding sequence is TGTGCCAGCAGCCCCGGGACAGGCCCCACAGATACGCAGTATTTT. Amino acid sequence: CASSPGTGPTDTQYF.